The next 29 T cell receptor beta chains were all read from a single sample in a study of cytomegalovirus exposure and HLA in healthy donors. The PCR was carried out with 60 Vbeta primers and 13 Jbeta primers. Assay used: immunoSEQ multiplex PCR; TCRdb lists only in-frame clones, some missing. The table records about 190,000 clones, 77% of them present only once. Sequencing was carried out using PBMCs. These receptors were obtained from a woman in her twenties or thirties in good health and CMV-seropositive.

This clone has just a few counts. The chain couples TRBV2 to TRBJ1-4; tentative D call: TRBD1 (5 bases). Between the trimmed V and J ends, which lost 4 bases and 7 bases, there was a span of 13 bases. CDR3 length equals 14 residues. In germline, CDR1 is SNHLY, CDR2 FYNNEI. This CDR3 reads CASSGGGSGEKLFF. CDR3 sequence (DNA): TGTGCCAGCAGTGGGGGGGGGTCGGGTGAAAAACTGTTTTTT.

This clone was seen a handful of times. The chain joins TRBV10-2 to TRBJ1-5; 11 nucleotides line up with TRBD1. V shed 8 bases and J 2 bases; nucleotides not matched to a gene: 11. Per germline, CDR1 WSHSY and CDR2 SAAADI. This CDR3 region has 17 residues. CDR3 nucleotides: TGCGCCAGCGGCCTCGGGACAGGGGGAATTGGCAATCAGCCCCAGCATTTT. Amino acids: CASGLGTGGIGNQPQHF.

The J gene is TRBJ2-2, the V gene TRBV2, with D possibly matching TRBD1 (5 bases). Trimming cost V 7 bases and J 4 bases, with 16 bases left between them. Germline V CDR1 and CDR2: SNHLY, FYNNEI. This CDR3 comprises 15 residues. CDR3 DNA: TGTGCCAGCAAACGGACATGGGCCTTCACCGGGGAGCTGTTTTTT. Amino acid sequence: CASKRTWAFTGELFF.

V and J are TRBV13 and TRBJ2-2; unclear D gene. Germline V gives CDR1 PRHDT, CDR2 FYEKMQ (reference sequence). Trimming left V 5 bases short and J 3 bases short, with 10 bases between. CDR3 length: 14 amino acids. The DNA of the CDR3 is TGTGCCAGCAGCCCCCGACGGGACACCGGGGAGCTGTTTTTT. Protein product: CASSPRRDTGELFF.

This chain links TRBV9 with TRBJ2-7, with D perhaps matching TRBD2 (6 bases). V dropped 0 bases and J dropped 3 bases, with 13 bases sitting between them. This CDR3 is 15 amino acids long. Per the germline V gene, CDR1 is SGDLS and CDR2 is YYNGEE. CDR3 residues: CASSVDAGPLYEQYF. The CDR3 DNA sequence: TGTGCCAGCAGCGTAGACGCGGGACCCCTCTACGAGCAGTACTTC.

This clone has a single count. The germline gene is not matched at one end of the junction; a read error may be the cause. The chain uses TRBV7-9 and TRBJ1-4, with D maybe TRBD1 (5 bases). Germline CDR1 reads SEHNR; CDR2 reads FQNEAQ (reference sequence). The CDR3 covers 15 residues. This chain's CDR3 is CASSLEGRGRVSWSF. CDR3 nucleotide sequence: TGTGCCAGCAGCTTAGAGGGTAGGGGCAGGGTATCGTGGTCCTTT.

The rearrangement links TRBV5-1 to TRBJ1-2, with a weak D call TRBD1 (6 bases). Germline CDR1 reads SGHRS; CDR2 reads YFSETQ. Trimming removed 2 bases from V and 4 bases from J, with 9 bases in between. The length of the CDR3 is 13 residues. DNA of the CDR3: TGCGCCAGCAGCTTAGGGGGAACCTATGGCTACACCTTC. Residues: CASSLGGTYGYTF.

Written as DNA, the CDR3 is TGTGCCAGCAGCTTCCCTGGGCGGGAGCCCTCCTACGAGCAGTACTTC. This encodes CASSFPGREPSYEQYF. The chain has TRBV7-9 and TRBJ2-7; 7 nucleotides match TRBD2. V gave up 3 bases and J gave up 0 bases; unmatched junction bases: 8. Per germline, CDR1 SEHNR and CDR2 FQNEAQ (reference sequence). This CDR3 has 16 residues. Full variable domain (outside the CDR3, taken from reference TRBV7-9 and TRBJ2-7): DTGVSQNPRHKITKRGQNVTFRCDPISEHNRLYWYRQTLGQGPEFLTYFQNEAQLEKSRLLSDRFSAERPKGSFSTLEIQRTEQGDSAMYLCASSFPGREPSYEQYFGPGTRLTVT.

The chain links TRBV14 to TRBJ1-5; D not certain. Germline CDR1 reads SGHDN; CDR2 reads FVKESK. The CDR3 runs to 13 residues. The V end lost 0 bases, the J end lost 11 bases, and 11 bases lay between the germline ends. The CDR3 spells CASSQDLEGSQHF. The DNA for the CDR3 is TGTGCCAGCAGCCAAGATCTAGAGGGTTCCCAGCATTTT.

The V gene is TRBV7-9, the J gene TRBJ2-1; possible D gene TRBD1, 5 bases. The CDR3 has 17 residues. CDR1 is SEHNR and CDR2 is FQNEAQ in the germline V gene (reference sequence). Trimming left V 4 bases short and J 1 base short, with 17 bases between. The CDR3: CASSSPLTGKSYNEQFF. DNA for the CDR3: TGTGCCAGCAGCTCCCCCCTTACAGGAAAGTCCTACAATGAGCAGTTCTTC. The full variable domain, with the rest looked up from reference TRBV7-9 and TRBJ2-1, is DTGVSQNPRHKITKRGQNVTFRCDPISEHNRLYWYRQTLGQGPEFLTYFQNEAQLEKSRLLSDRFSAERPKGSFSTLEIQRTEQGDSAMYLCASSSPLTGKSYNEQFFGPGTRLTVL.

J is TRBJ2-7 and V is TRBV27; 7 bases map to TRBD1. CDR3 length: 14 amino acids. V lost 4 bases, J lost 4 bases, and 7 bases stayed unmatched. Germline loops: CDR1 MNHEY, CDR2 SMNVEV (reference sequence). Here the CDR3 DNA reads TGTGCCAGCAGTTACCGGGACAGTGGGTACGAGCAGTACTTC. This translates into CASSYRDSGYEQYF.

The chain links TRBV6-1 to TRBJ2-1, with no clear D. The CDR3 loop spans 12 amino acids. Germline-derived CDR1 and CDR2 are MNHNS and SASEGT. Trimming removed 10 bases at V and 8 bases at J, with 15 bases between. CDR3: CATYYLPDEQFF. Here the CDR3 DNA reads TGTGCCACCTACTACTTGCCCGATGAGCAGTTCTTC.

This chain uses TRBV6-1 with TRBJ1-4; possibly TRBD1 for D (5 bases). Germline V lookup: CDR1 MNHNS, CDR2 SASEGT. The CDR3 consists of 14 residues. The V end lost 4 bases, the J end lost 8 bases, and 14 bases lay between the germline ends. As DNA, the CDR3 is TGTGCCAGCAGTGGCAGGGTAGTTAGAGAAAAACTGTTTTTT. Encoded protein: CASSGRVVREKLFF.

This chain joins TRBV7-6 and TRBJ1-1, with 9 bases fitting TRBD1. V lost 3 bases and J lost 6; bases outside the gene matches: 5. The CDR3 consists of 14 residues. From germline, CDR1 is SGHVS and CDR2 FNYEAQ. This chain's CDR3 is CASSFRDRVAEAFF. CDR3 in DNA: TGTGCCAGCAGCTTCCGGGACAGGGTGGCTGAAGCTTTCTTT.

The chain has TRBV4-3 and TRBJ2-1, with D tentatively TRBD2 (5 bases). The CDR3 is 15 residues long. From germline, CDR1 is LGHNA and CDR2 YSLEER. The germline V and J ends were trimmed by 0 bases and 7 bases, with 13 bases remaining between them. Written as DNA, the CDR3 is TGCGCCAGCAGCCAAGATTCCCTTGGAGGTAATGAGCAGTTCTTC. Translating it yields CASSQDSLGGNEQFF.

CDR3 bases: TGTGCCACCTACAAATCCGGGACAGCCACATTTGAGCAGTACTTC. Encoded protein: CATYKSGTATFEQYF. The rearrangement uses TRBV15 and TRBJ2-7, with 7 nucleotides matching TRBD1. The trim removed 8 bases at V and 7 bases at J, leaving 17 bases unmatched. This CDR3 has 15 amino acids. From germline, CDR1 is LNHNV and CDR2 YYDKDF (reference sequence). Full variable domain (missing parts from reference TRBV15 and TRBJ2-7): DAMVIQNPRYQVTQFGKPVTLSCSQTLNHNVMYWYQQKSSQAPKLLFHYYDKDFNNEADTPDNFQSRRPNTSFCFLDIRSPGLGDTAMYLCATYKSGTATFEQYFGPGTRLTVT.

V is TRBV6-5 and J is TRBJ2-5; tentatively, D is TRBD1 (6 bases). The length of the CDR3 is 13 residues. Germline CDR1 is MNHEY and CDR2 is SVGAGI. V was pared by 7 bases and J by 4 bases, with 13 bases between. In nucleotides, the CDR3 is TGTGCCAGCATGGGGCCCAGGGGAGAGACCCAGTACTTC. This codes for CASMGPRGETQYF.

This clone has only one observation. V and J are TRBV5-1 and TRBJ1-2, with D possibly matching TRBD1 (5 bases). This CDR3 has 14 amino acids. The V gene's germline CDR1 is SGHRS and CDR2 YFSETQ. The ends were cut back, 1 base at V and 4 bases at J, with 11 bases in the middle. The CDR3 sequence: CASSLYTGGYGYTF. For the CDR3, the DNA is TGCGCCAGCAGCTTGTACACAGGCGGCTATGGCTACACCTTC.

The V call is TRBV7-2, the J call TRBJ2-7; no reliable D call. The CDR3 is made up of 15 amino acids. Trimming left V 2 bases short and J 0 bases short, with 11 bases between. Per germline, CDR1 SGHTA and CDR2 FQGNSA. The CDR3 sequence is CASSLSGATSYEQYF. The CDR3 nucleotides read TGTGCCAGCAGCTTATCCGGAGCCACCTCCTACGAGCAGTACTTC. The full variable domain, in which reference TRBV7-2 and TRBJ2-7 provide the parts outside the CDR3, is GAGVSQSPSNKVTEKGKDVELRCDPISGHTALYWYRQSLGQGLEFLIYFQGNSAPDKSGLPSDRFSAERTGGSVSTLTIQRTQQEDSAVYLCASSLSGATSYEQYFGPGTRLTVT.

This clone was observed a single time. V gene TRBV30 combines with J gene TRBJ1-2; D is ambiguous. Germline V lookup: CDR1 GTSNPN, CDR2 SVGIG (reference sequence). This CDR3 region has 12 residues. V was cut by 2 bases and J by 8 bases, with 12 bases left in between. CDR3 coding DNA: TGTGCCTGGAGTCGGGATCTTGTCGGCTACACCTTC. It yields the protein CAWSRDLVGYTF.

This sequence joins TRBV29-1 and TRBJ2-1; TRBD2 matches at 7 bases. V gave up 7 bases and J gave up 5 bases; unmatched junction bases: 11. The germline V gene has CDR1 SQVTM and CDR2 ANQGSEA. There are 14 residues in the CDR3. The DNA for the CDR3 is TGCAGCGCCGACCCTAGCGGATCCAACAATGAGCAGTTCTTC. It specifies CSADPSGSNNEQFF.

CDR3 nucleotide sequence: TGTGCCATCAGTGGACAGACCCAGGTCCCAGACTATGGCTACACCTTC. This encodes CAISGQTQVPDYGYTF. The V call is TRBV10-3, the J call TRBJ1-2; a weak D match, TRBD1 (5 bases). Trimming stripped 4 bases from V and 3 bases from J, with 18 bases between. Germline assignment: CDR1 ENHRY and CDR2 SYGVKD. The CDR3 extends over 16 amino acids.

The chain has TRBV27 and TRBJ1-5; D remains unclear. The CDR3 runs to 13 residues. Germline CDR1 MNHEY, CDR2 SMNVEV (reference sequence). The V end lost 0 bases, the J end lost 4 bases, and 4 bases lay between the germline ends. The CDR3 DNA sequence: TGTGCCAGCAGTTTATCCGTAAATCAGCCCCAGCATTTT. Its protein product is CASSLSVNQPQHF.

This chain links TRBV5-4 with TRBJ2-3, with 13 bases identical to TRBD2. CDR1 is SGHNT and CDR2 is YYREEE in the germline V gene (reference sequence). This CDR3 has 17 amino acids. After removal of 9 bases from V and 2 bases from J, the junction contained 12 bases not matched to a gene. The CDR3 bases are TGTGCCACCTGGGGAGGGACTAGCGGGATCCTCACAGATACGCAGTATTTT. This gives the protein CATWGGTSGILTDTQYF.

The J gene is TRBJ2-7, the V gene TRBV6-6, with D perhaps TRBD1 (5 bases). V lost 2 bases to trimming and J lost 3 bases, with 11 bases between them. CDR1 is MNHNY, CDR2 SVGAGI, per germline (reference sequence). The CDR3 covers 14 residues. The CDR3 DNA reads as TGTGCCAGCAGTTACCTTGACAGATTCTACGAGCAGTACTTC. Amino acid sequence: CASSYLDRFYEQYF.

The chain links TRBV6-5 to TRBJ2-7; D might be TRBD1 (6 bases). Deletions cut 2 bases from V and 2 bases from J, with 13 bases between. Per the germline V gene, CDR1 is MNHEY and CDR2 is SVGAGI. The CDR3 sequence is 15 residues long. The CDR3 DNA sequence: TGTGCCAGCAGTTACCAGGGGCAGGGTCCCTACGAGCAGTACTTC. It codes for CASSYQGQGPYEQYF.

The chain joins TRBV19 to TRBJ1-1, with a weak D call TRBD1 (5 bases). From germline, CDR1 is LNHDA and CDR2 SQIVND (reference sequence). Trimming left V 8 bases short and J 1 base short, with 11 bases between. The CDR3 covers 13 residues. The CDR3 reads CASGVTENTEAFF. The CDR3 region has the DNA TGTGCCAGTGGGGTGACAGAGAACACTGAAGCTTTCTTT.

This chain joins TRBV11-3 and TRBJ2-5; TRBD2 aligns across 10 bases. Germline loops: CDR1 SGHNT, CDR2 YENEEA. CDR3 size: 15 residues. The J segment lost 0 bases and the V segment lost 5 bases, leaving 3 bases of the junction unmatched. The CDR3 coding sequence is TGTGCCAGCAGCCCAGGACTAGCGGACCAAGAGACCCAGTACTTC. Residues: CASSPGLADQETQYF.

The chain carries TRBV27 and TRBJ1-2, with 7 positions matching TRBD1. With 4 bases clipped from V and 8 bases from J, the junction kept 7 bases outside the gene matches. Germline assignment: CDR1 MNHEY and CDR2 SMNVEV (reference sequence). This CDR3 comprises 13 residues. CDR3 nucleotides: TGTGCCAGCAGTTCAACAGGGGCGGGAGGCTACACCTTC. It translates to CASSSTGAGGYTF.